This TCR beta chain was recovered during a study of T-cell reconstitution after alpha-beta-depleted transplantation in children. Study-level results: It was newly produced T cells that mostly accounted for T-cell counts and diversity one year after transplant. Diversity of TCRbeta at day 60 was high in some patients, arising from surviving recipient T cells and thymic progenitors. There were reportedly several hundred expanded graft clones from which alpha-beta T cells came about two months after transplant.

Only a few counts were recorded for this clonotype. Antigen: not known. Unique molecular identifiers were built into the TCRbeta library. TCRdb re-called the PCR reads through MiXCR, storing one row per CDR3 protein. Of around 300,000 distinct CDR3 sequences listed, approximately 23% were seen once; the top ten hold 9.5% to 13%. Trimming took off 4 bases at V and 4 bases at J, with 17 bases between the two ends. The CDR3 has 15 amino acids. The germline V gene encodes CDR1 SGDLS and CDR2 YYNGEE. The material was PBMCs, mostly from graft donor cells, obtained 180 days after TCRalphabeta/CD19-depleted stem cell transplant. The chain couples TRBV9 to TRBJ1-2, with D perhaps matching TRBD1 (5 bases). The TCR was taken from a male patient younger than 18 who had a stem cell transplant for acute lymphoblastic leukemia, so the T cells may come from the graft donor. The CDR3 DNA reads as TGTGCCAGCAGCACAGATCCTGCGGGGCCCTATGGCTACACCTTC. This codes for CASSTDPAGPYGYTF. Supplemented by reference TRBV9 and TRBJ1-2, the full variable domain reads DSGVTQTPKHLITATGQRVTLRCSPRSGDLSVYWYQQSLDQGLQFLIQYYNGEERAKGNILERFSAQQFPDLHSELNLSSLELGDSALYFCASSTDPAGPYGYTFGSGTRLTVV.